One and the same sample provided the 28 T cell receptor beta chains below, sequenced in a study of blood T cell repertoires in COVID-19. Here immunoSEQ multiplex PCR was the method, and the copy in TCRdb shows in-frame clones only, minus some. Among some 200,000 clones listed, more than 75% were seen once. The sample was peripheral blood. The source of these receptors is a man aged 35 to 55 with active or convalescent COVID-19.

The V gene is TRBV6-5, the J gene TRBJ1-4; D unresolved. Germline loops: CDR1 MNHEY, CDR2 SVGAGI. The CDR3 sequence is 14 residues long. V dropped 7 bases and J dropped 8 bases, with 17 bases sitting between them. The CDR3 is CASTLRGSGEKLFF. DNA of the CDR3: TGTGCCAGCACCTTACGCGGCTCCGGCGAAAAACTGTTTTTT.

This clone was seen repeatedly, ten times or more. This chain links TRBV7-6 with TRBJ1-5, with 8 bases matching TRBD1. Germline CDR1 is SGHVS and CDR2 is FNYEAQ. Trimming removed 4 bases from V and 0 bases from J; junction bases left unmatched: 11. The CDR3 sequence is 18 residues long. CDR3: CASSSRARGRDSNQPQHF. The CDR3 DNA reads TGTGCCAGCAGCTCCAGGGCCAGGGGGCGGGATAGCAATCAGCCCCAGCATTTT.

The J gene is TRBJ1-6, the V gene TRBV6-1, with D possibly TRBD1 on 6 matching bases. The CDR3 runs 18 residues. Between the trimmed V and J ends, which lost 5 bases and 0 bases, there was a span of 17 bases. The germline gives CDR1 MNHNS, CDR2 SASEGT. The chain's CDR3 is CASSKVTGPSSYNSPLHF. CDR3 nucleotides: TGTGCCAGCAGTAAAGTCACAGGGCCGAGCTCCTATAATTCACCCCTCCACTTT.

The CDR3 protein is CASSQDLLVAPDTQYF. CDR3 in DNA: TGCGCCAGCAGCCAAGATCTTCTGGTAGCTCCAGATACGCAGTATTTT. V usage is TRBV4-3 and J usage is TRBJ2-3; D ambiguous. Deletions cut 0 bases from V and 4 bases from J, with 14 bases between. The germline CDR1 and CDR2 sequences are LGHNA and YSLEER. The length of the CDR3 is 16 residues.

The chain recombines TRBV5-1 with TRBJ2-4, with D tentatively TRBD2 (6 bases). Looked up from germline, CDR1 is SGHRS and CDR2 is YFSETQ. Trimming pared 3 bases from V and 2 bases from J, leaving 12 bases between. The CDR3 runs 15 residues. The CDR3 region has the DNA TGCGCCAGCAGCTGGGACTCTCGGACCAAAAACATTCAGTACTTC. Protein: CASSWDSRTKNIQYF.

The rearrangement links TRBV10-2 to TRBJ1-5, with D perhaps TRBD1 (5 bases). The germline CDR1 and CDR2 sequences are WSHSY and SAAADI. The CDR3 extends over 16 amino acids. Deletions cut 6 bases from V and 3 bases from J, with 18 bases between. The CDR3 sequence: CASRKHAKGINQPQHF. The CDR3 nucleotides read TGCGCCAGCAGAAAACACGCTAAGGGGATCAATCAGCCCCAGCATTTT.

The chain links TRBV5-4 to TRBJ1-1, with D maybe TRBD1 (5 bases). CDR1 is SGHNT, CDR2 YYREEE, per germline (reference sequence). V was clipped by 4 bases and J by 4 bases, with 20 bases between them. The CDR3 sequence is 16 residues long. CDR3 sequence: CASSERILMGPTEAFF. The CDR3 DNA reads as TGTGCCAGCAGCGAACGGATCCTGATGGGGCCCACTGAAGCTTTCTTT.

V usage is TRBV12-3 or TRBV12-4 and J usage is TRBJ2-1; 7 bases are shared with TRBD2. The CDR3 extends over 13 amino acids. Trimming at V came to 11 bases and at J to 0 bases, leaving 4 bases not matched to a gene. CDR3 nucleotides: TGTGCCGTCGGGAGGAACTCCTACAATGAGCAGTTCTTC. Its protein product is CAVGRNSYNEQFF.

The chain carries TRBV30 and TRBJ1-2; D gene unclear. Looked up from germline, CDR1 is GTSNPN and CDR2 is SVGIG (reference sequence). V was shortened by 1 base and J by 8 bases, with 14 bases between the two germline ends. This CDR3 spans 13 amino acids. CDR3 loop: CAWSAPARRGYTF. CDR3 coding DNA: TGTGCCTGGAGTGCCCCCGCCCGTCGGGGCTACACCTTC.

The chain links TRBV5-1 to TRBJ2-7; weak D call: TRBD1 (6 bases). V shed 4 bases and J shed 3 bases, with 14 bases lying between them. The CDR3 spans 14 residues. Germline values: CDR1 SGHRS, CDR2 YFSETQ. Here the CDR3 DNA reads TGCGCCAGCAGCCCACCCAGGGGAGTCTACGAGCAGTACTTC. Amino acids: CASSPPRGVYEQYF.

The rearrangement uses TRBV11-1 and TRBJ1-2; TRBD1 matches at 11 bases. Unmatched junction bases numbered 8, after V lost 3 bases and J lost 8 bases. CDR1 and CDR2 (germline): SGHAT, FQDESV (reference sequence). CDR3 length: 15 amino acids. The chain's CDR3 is CASSLSLDRGPGYTF. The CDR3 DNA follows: TGTGCCAGCAGCTTGTCATTGGACAGGGGGCCCGGCTACACCTTC.

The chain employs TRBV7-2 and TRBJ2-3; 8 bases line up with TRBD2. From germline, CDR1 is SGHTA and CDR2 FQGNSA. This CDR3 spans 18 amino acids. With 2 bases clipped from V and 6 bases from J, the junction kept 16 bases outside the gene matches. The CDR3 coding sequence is TGTGCCAGCAGCTTATGGCTAGCGGGTAACCCTATGGGGGATACGCAGTATTTT. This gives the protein CASSLWLAGNPMGDTQYF.

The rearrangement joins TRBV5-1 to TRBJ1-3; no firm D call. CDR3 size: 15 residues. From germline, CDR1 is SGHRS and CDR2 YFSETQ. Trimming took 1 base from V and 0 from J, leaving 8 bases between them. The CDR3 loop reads CASSLNGGSGNTIYF. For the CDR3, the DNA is TGCGCCAGCAGCTTGAATGGCGGCTCTGGAAACACCATATATTTT.

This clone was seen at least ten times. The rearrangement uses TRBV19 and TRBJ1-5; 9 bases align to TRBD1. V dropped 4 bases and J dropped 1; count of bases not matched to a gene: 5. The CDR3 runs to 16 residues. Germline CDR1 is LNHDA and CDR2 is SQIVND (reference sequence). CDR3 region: CASSTTGGRSNQPQHF. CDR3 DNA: TGTGCCAGTAGTACAACAGGGGGCCGGAGCAATCAGCCCCAGCATTTT.

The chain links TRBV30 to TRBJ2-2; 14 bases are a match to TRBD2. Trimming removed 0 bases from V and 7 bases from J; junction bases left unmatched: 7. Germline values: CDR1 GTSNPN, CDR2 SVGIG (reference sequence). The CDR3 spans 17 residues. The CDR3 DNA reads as TGTGCCTGGAGTGTAATGGGACTAGCGGGAGTCAACGGGGAGCTGTTTTTT. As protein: CAWSVMGLAGVNGELFF. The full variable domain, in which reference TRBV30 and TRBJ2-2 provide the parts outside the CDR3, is SQTIHQWPATLVQPVGSPLSLECTVEGTSNPNLYWYRQAAGRGLQLLFYSVGIGQISSEVPQNLSASRPQDRQFILSSKKLLLSDSGFYLCAWSVMGLAGVNGELFFGEGSRLTVL.

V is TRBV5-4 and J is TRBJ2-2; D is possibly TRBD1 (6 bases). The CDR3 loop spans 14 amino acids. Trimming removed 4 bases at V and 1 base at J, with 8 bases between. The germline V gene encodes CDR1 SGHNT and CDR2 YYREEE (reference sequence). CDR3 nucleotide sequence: TGTGCCAGCAGCCGGACAGAGAACACCGGGGAGCTGTTTTTT. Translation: CASSRTENTGELFF.

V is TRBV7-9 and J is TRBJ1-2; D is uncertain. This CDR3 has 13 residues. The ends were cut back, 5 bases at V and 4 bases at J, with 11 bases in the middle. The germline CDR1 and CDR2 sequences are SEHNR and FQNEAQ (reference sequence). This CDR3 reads CASSPREVYGYTF. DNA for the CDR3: TGTGCCAGCAGCCCCCGGGAGGTCTATGGCTACACCTTC.

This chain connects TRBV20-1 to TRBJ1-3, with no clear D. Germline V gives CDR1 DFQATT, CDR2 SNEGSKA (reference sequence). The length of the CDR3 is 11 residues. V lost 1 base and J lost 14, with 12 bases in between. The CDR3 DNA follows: TGCAGTGCTAGAGTAGGCAGGATAGTATATTTT. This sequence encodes CSARVGRIVYF.

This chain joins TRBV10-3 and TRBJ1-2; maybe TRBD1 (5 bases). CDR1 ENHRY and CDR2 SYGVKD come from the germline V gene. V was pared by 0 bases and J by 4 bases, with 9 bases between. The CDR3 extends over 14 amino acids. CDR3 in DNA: TGTGCCATCAGTGAGTCGGGGCTCGGCTATGGCTACACCTTC. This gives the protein CAISESGLGYGYTF.

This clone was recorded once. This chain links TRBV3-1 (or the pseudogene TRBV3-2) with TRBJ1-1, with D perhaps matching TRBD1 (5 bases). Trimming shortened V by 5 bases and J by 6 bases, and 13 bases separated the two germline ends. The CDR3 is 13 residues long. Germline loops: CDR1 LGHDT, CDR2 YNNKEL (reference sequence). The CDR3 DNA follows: TGTGCCAGCAGCAACCGCCCGGGGGCTGAAGCTTTCTTT. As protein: CASSNRPGAEAFF.

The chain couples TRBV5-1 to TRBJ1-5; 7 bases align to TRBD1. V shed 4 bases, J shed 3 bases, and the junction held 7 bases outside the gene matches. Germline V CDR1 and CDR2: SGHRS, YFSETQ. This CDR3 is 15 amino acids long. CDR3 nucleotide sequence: TGCGCCAGCAGCCCAGGGACAGCAGACAATCAGCCCCAGCATTTT. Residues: CASSPGTADNQPQHF.

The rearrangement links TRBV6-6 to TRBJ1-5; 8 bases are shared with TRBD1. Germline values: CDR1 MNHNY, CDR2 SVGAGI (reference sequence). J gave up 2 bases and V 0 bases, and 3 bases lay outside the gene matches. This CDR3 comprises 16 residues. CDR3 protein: CASSYSDRVGNQPQHF. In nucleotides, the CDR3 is TGTGCCAGCAGTTACTCGGACAGGGTGGGCAATCAGCCCCAGCATTTT.

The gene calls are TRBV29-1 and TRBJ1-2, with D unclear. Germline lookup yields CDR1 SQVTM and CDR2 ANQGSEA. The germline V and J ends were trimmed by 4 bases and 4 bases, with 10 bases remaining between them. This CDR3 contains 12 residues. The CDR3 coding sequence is TGCAGCGTTGTTACGGGAAGCTATGGCTACACCTTC. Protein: CSVVTGSYGYTF.

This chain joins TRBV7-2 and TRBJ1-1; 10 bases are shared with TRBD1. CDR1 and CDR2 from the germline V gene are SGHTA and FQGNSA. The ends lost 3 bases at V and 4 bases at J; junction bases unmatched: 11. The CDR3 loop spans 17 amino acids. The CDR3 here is CASSLKATGGGSTEAFF. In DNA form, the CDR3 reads TGTGCCAGCAGCTTGAAAGCGACAGGGGGCGGGAGCACTGAAGCTTTCTTT.

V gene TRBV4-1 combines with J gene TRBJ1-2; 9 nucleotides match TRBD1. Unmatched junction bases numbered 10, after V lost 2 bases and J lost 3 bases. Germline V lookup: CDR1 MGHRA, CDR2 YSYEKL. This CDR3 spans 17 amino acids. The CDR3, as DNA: TGCGCCAGCAGCCAACCTTTCCGGGACAGGGTGCACTATGGCTACACCTTC. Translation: CASSQPFRDRVHYGYTF.

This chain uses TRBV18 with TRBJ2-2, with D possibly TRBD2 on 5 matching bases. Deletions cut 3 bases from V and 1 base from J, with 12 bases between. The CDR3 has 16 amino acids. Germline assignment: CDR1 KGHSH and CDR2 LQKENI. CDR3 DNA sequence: TGTGCCAGCTCACCCGACTATAGCCTGAACACCGGGGAGCTGTTTTTT. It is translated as CASSPDYSLNTGELFF.

The CDR3 is CASSAGTGGVGYTF. The CDR3 DNA follows: TGTGCCAGCAGCGCCGGGACAGGGGGCGTTGGCTACACCTTC. The chain employs TRBV7-8 and TRBJ1-2; TRBD1 matches at 12 bases. Germline CDR1 is SGHVS and CDR2 is FQNEAQ. After removal of 5 bases from V and 7 bases from J, the junction contained 5 bases not matched to a gene. This CDR3 region has 14 residues.

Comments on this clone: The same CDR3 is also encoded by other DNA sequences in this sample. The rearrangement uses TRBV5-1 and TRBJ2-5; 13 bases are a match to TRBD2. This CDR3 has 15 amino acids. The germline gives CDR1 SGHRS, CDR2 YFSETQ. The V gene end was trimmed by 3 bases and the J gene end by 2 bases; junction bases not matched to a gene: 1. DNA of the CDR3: TGCGCCAGCAGCTCGGGACTAGCGGGACAAGAGACCCAGTACTTC. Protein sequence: CASSSGLAGQETQYF.